These 20 T cell receptor beta chains originate from one sample sequenced in a study of T-cell memory formation after mild COVID-19. TCRdb re-called the 5' RACE reads through MiXCR, storing one row per CDR3 protein. The sample has some 250,000 distinct CDR3 sequences, 7.5% to 10% seen once. What was sequenced was PBMCs or a T cell subset sorted from them (not recorded which). The receptor set was obtained from a man aged 18 to 30 who had mild COVID-19 (a few samples of this study predate the infection). Cell type and time point are not known.

This rearrangement joins TRBV4-1 to TRBJ1-5, with 8 bases matching TRBD1. The germline CDR1 and CDR2 sequences are MGHRA and YSYEKL. V dropped 1 base and J dropped 6; count of bases not matched to a gene: 11. This CDR3 is 17 amino acids long. The CDR3 nucleotides are TGCGCCAGCAGCCAAGGTGACGCCAGGGGGCTGGGTCAGCCCCAGCATTTT. Translating it yields CASSQGDARGLGQPQHF.

This clonotype showed up just a few times. The chain carries TRBV4-2 and TRBJ2-1; D is possibly TRBD1 (5 bases). The germline V gene encodes CDR1 LGHNA and CDR2 YNFKEQ. The length of the CDR3 is 16 residues. V was cut by 0 bases and J by 0 bases, with 9 bases left in between. The DNA for the CDR3 is TGTGCCAGCAGCCAAGATACAGGCCACTCCTACAATGAGCAGTTCTTC. Protein sequence: CASSQDTGHSYNEQFF.

This clonotype was picked up a small number of times. The chain uses TRBV7-2 and TRBJ1-2; D is undetermined. Germline CDR1 SGHTA, CDR2 FQGNSA. Trimming took 1 base from V and 5 from J, leaving 5 bases between them. The CDR3 has 12 amino acids. The CDR3 region is CASSLGHYGYTF. The CDR3 DNA sequence: TGTGCCAGCAGCTTAGGACATTATGGCTACACCTTC. The full variable domain, with the rest looked up from reference TRBV7-2 and TRBJ1-2, is GAGVSQSPSNKVTEKGKDVELRCDPISGHTALYWYRQSLGQGLEFLIYFQGNSAPDKSGLPSDRFSAERTGGSVSTLTIQRTQQEDSAVYLCASSLGHYGYTFGSGTRLTVV.

This chain uses TRBV4-3 with TRBJ1-2; 7 bases match TRBD1. The CDR3 is 17 residues long. J gave up 2 bases and V 0 bases, and 9 bases lay outside the gene matches. Germline lookup yields CDR1 LGHNA and CDR2 YSLEER. CDR3 coding DNA: TGCGCCAGCAGCCAAGATGGACGGGGGGGACAGAACTATGGCTACACCTTC. Its protein product is CASSQDGRGGQNYGYTF.

A remark on this clonotype: A much larger clone is a single base away; this may be a read error. This rearrangement joins TRBV12-3 or TRBV12-4 to TRBJ2-7; D is possibly TRBD2 (5 bases). The V end was cut by 2 bases, the J end by 7 bases, with 9 bases between. The CDR3 is made up of 12 amino acids. The CDR3 protein is CASSLFREEQYF. The CDR3 nucleotides read TGTGCCAGCAGTTTATTCCGGGAAGAGCAGTACTTC.

In this sample, this clonotype turned up many times. The chain has TRBV5-6 and TRBJ2-7; 7 bases agree with TRBD1. With 4 bases clipped from V and 3 bases from J, the junction kept 10 bases outside the gene matches. Germline lookup yields CDR1 SGHDT and CDR2 YYEEEE. The CDR3 length is 15 residues. The CDR3 loop is CASSAPGTAYYEQYF. CDR3 nucleotide sequence: TGTGCCAGCAGCGCCCCGGGGACAGCTTACTACGAGCAGTACTTC.

This clonotype has a single count. The J gene is TRBJ1-1, the V gene TRBV7-2, with 8 bases lining up with TRBD1. CDR1 is SGHTA, CDR2 FQGNSA, per germline. The CDR3 runs 15 residues. V was clipped by 5 bases and J by 5 bases; unmatched bases: 10. The DNA of the CDR3 is TGTGCCAGCAGCGCCCGACAGGGGCCGAGAACTGAAGCTTTCTTT. It yields the protein CASSARQGPRTEAFF.

This clonotype was detected ten times or more. This chain joins TRBV7-2 and TRBJ2-3; D could derive from TRBD1 or TRBD2 (5 bases each). V was trimmed by 5 bases and J by 6 bases, leaving 9 bases between them. This CDR3 comprises 12 residues. Per germline, CDR1 SGHTA and CDR2 FQGNSA. CDR3 DNA sequence: TGTGCCAGCAGCCCAGAGGGGGATACGCAGTATTTT. Translating gives CASSPEGDTQYF. The whole variable domain, remainder taken from reference TRBV7-2 and TRBJ2-3, is GAGVSQSPSNKVTEKGKDVELRCDPISGHTALYWYRQSLGQGLEFLIYFQGNSAPDKSGLPSDRFSAERTGGSVSTLTIQRTQQEDSAVYLCASSPEGDTQYFGPGTRLTVL.

The table lists this clonotype with a few counts. The chain links TRBV7-7 to TRBJ2-7; TRBD2 might be the D (5 bases). The CDR3 loop spans 14 amino acids. In germline, CDR1 is SSHAT, CDR2 FNYEAQ (reference sequence). The CDR3 DNA sequence: TGTGCTAGCATTCGTAAGGACTGTTCCTACGAGCAGTACGTC. Protein: CASIRKDCSYEQYV.

The genes are TRBV7-3 and TRBJ2-5, with 11 bases aligning to TRBD2. J was trimmed by 6 bases and V by 0 bases; bases with no gene match: 3. CDR3 size: 15 residues. Germline V gene data show CDR1 as SGHTA and CDR2 as FQGTGA. The CDR3 coding sequence is TGTGCCAGCAGCTTAACTAGCGGGGGGGCGAAGACCCAGTACTTC. Its translation: CASSLTSGGAKTQYF.

This clonotype was observed at least ten times. One end of the junction is discordant with germline, which a read error may explain. The chain is built from TRBV4-3 and TRBJ1-2; TRBD1 aligns across 9 bases. Germline V gives CDR1 LGHNA, CDR2 YSLEER. The CDR3 runs 14 residues. This chain's CDR3 is CASSQDRGGYGYTF. The CDR3, as DNA: TGTGCCAGCAGCCAGGACAGGGGAGGTTACGGCTACACCTTC.

This clonotype was observed a few times. The V gene is TRBV5-4, the J gene TRBJ2-3, with D hard to call. The length of the CDR3 is 14 residues. Looked up from germline, CDR1 is SGHNT and CDR2 is YYREEE (reference sequence). Trimming left V 5 bases short and J 0 bases short, with 10 bases between. CDR3 sequence: CASSQQLSTDTQYF. CDR3 coding DNA: TGTGCCAGCAGTCAGCAGTTAAGCACAGATACGCAGTATTTT.

There are a few counts of this clonotype. V gene TRBV5-5 combines with J gene TRBJ1-6, with no clear D. Per the germline V gene, CDR1 is SGHKS and CDR2 is YYEKEE (reference sequence). The CDR3 is 16 residues long. Trimming removed 1 base from V and 8 bases from J, with 16 bases in between. The CDR3 loop is CASSLSTPWGDSPLHF. The DNA for the CDR3 is TGTGCCAGCAGCTTGTCGACCCCCTGGGGTGATTCACCCCTCCACTTT.

This clonotype was seen at least ten times. This rearrangement joins TRBV12-3 or TRBV12-4 to TRBJ1-2; D gene unclear. Trimming removed 4 bases at V and 8 bases at J, with 17 bases between. This CDR3 comprises 14 residues. In DNA form, the CDR3 reads TGTGCCAGCAGTTGGGCAGGACTTTTGGAGGGCTACACCTTC. It encodes CASSWAGLLEGYTF.

This clonotype was counted only a few times. At one of its ends the junction is not consistent with the germline gene, which may arise from a read error. The V and J genes are TRBV7-7 and TRBJ2-1, with TRBD2 matching 7 bases. There are 15 residues in the CDR3. CDR1 and CDR2 (germline): SSHAT, FNYEAQ (reference sequence). For the CDR3, the DNA is TGTGCTAGCAGCGTAGATAGCGGGCTGGGGAATGAGCAGTTCTTC. Its protein product is CASSVDSGLGNEQFF.

The rearrangement uses TRBV28 and TRBJ1-1; TRBD1 matches 8 bases. The CDR3 runs to 14 residues. Losses at the gene ends were 7 bases for V and 5 bases for J; bases not matched to a gene: 9. The germline V gene has CDR1 MDHEN and CDR2 SYDVKM. The DNA of the CDR3 is TGTGCCAGCACGGGACAGGCTTTTTATACTGAAGCTTTCTTT. Translation gives CASTGQAFYTEAFF.

This clonotype was detected a few times. This chain uses TRBV28 with TRBJ1-5; the match to TRBD1 covers 8 bases. Germline values: CDR1 MDHEN, CDR2 SYDVKM. Germline trimming cut 5 bases from V and 9 bases from J; bases unmatched to any gene: 15. The CDR3 is 16 amino acids. CDR3 region: CASSQPQGTGKRPQHF. The CDR3 DNA follows: TGTGCCAGCAGTCAACCCCAGGGGACAGGCAAGAGGCCCCAGCATTTT.

The V call is TRBV5-1, the J call TRBJ2-1; 16 nucleotides agree with TRBD2. The CDR3 runs to 17 residues. The V segment lost 4 bases and the J segment 6 bases; nucleotides outside the gene matches: 7. Germline V gene data show CDR1 as SGHRS and CDR2 as YFSETQ. This CDR3 is CASSPGLAGGRGNEQFF. The DNA for the CDR3 is TGCGCCAGCAGCCCGGGACTAGCGGGGGGGCGGGGCAATGAGCAGTTCTTC.

This clonotype was observed at least ten times. The V call is TRBV28, the J call TRBJ2-6; the match to TRBD1 covers 8 bases. Germline V gene sequence: CDR1 MDHEN, CDR2 SYDVKM. V trimming: 6 bases; J trimming: 0 bases; junction bases outside the gene matches: 7. This CDR3 region has 17 residues. The CDR3: CASRSGQGFSGANVLTF. CDR3 DNA: TGTGCCAGCAGGTCCGGACAGGGATTCTCTGGGGCCAACGTCCTGACTTTC.

The rearrangement uses TRBV9 and TRBJ2-1; D is ambiguous. Germline CDR1 and CDR2: SGDLS and YYNGEE. This CDR3 is built from 15 residues. The V and J ends lost 6 bases and 0 bases respectively, with 13 bases between them. The DNA of the CDR3 is TGTGCCAGCACTGGACGCCCGAGCTCCTACAATGAGCAGTTCTTC. Translation gives CASTGRPSSYNEQFF.